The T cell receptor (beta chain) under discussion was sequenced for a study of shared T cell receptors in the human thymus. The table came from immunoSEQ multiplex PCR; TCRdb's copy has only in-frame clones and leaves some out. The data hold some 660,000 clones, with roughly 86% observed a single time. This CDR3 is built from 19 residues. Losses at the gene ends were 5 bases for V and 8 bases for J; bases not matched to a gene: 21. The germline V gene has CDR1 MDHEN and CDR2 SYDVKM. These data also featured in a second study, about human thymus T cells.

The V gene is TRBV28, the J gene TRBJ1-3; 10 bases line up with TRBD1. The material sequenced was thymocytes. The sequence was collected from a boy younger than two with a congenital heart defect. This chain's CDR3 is CASSLYPGTPTGGRDTIYF. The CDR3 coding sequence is TGTGCCAGCAGTCTATACCCAGGGACCCCGACAGGGGGCAGGGACACCATATATTTT.